Presented here are 19 T cell receptor beta chains from one specimen sequenced in a study of blood T cells in healthy people across ages. The second PCR ran 7 to 11 cycles with a sample-barcoded 5' primer and J-beta primers. TCRdb independently ran MiXCR on the 5' RACE reads; one entry per CDR3 protein. The sample yields about 1.4 million distinct CDR3 sequences, roughly 60% seen once. Sequencing input: blood. The receptor source for this set is a man aged 18 to 29 in good health.

This clonotype was seen a few times. The chain uses TRBV29-1 and TRBJ2-3; no clear D. Germline CDR1 and CDR2: SQVTM and ANQGSEA. The V end lost 2 bases, the J end lost 4 bases, and 4 bases lay between the germline ends. CDR3 length: 11 amino acids. The CDR3: CSVERSDTQYF. The CDR3 nucleotides read TGCAGCGTTGAAAGGTCAGATACGCAGTATTTT.

The chain recombines TRBV4-2 with TRBJ2-1; TRBD1 agrees at 9 bases. The trim removed 2 bases at V and 3 bases at J, leaving 5 bases unmatched. Germline V gene data show CDR1 as LGHNA and CDR2 as YNFKEQ. CDR3 length: 16 amino acids. Written as DNA, the CDR3 is TGTGCCAGCAGCCAACGGGACAGGGTTTTCTACAATGAGCAGTTCTTC. Protein: CASSQRDRVFYNEQFF.

This chain joins TRBV4-1 and TRBJ2-5; maybe TRBD1 (6 bases). Judging by the DNA end, TRBJ2-1 fits better; the J call may be wrong. Germline CDR1 is MGHRA and CDR2 is YSYEKL. The CDR3 runs 14 residues. DNA for the CDR3: TGCGCCAGCAGCCAAGCCCCAGGGGTCGAGACCCAGTTCTTC. The encoded protein is CASSQAPGVETQFF.

This clonotype was detected once. The chain employs TRBV29-1 and TRBJ1-1; 7 positions agree with TRBD1. Germline lookup yields CDR1 SQVTM and CDR2 ANQGSEA. There are 14 residues in the CDR3. V dropped 7 bases and J dropped 0; count of bases not matched to a gene: 8. The CDR3 DNA reads TGCAGCGCAAGGACAGGAAGAATGAACACTGAAGCTTTCTTT. This translates into CSARTGRMNTEAFF.

This clonotype was observed a handful of times. The V call is TRBV7-7, the J call TRBJ1-1; 8 bases are a match to TRBD1. CDR3 length equals 13 residues. Trimming took 6 bases from V and 5 from J; bases not matched to a gene: 5. Looked up from germline, CDR1 is SSHAT and CDR2 is FNYEAQ (reference sequence). Written as DNA, the CDR3 is TGTGCCAGCAGTTCCGACAGGGGAACTGAAGCTTTCTTT. Translation: CASSSDRGTEAFF.

V and J are TRBV7-2 and TRBJ2-3; no firm D call. CDR3 length: 14 residues. V was cut by 4 bases and J by 5 bases, with 13 bases left in between. Germline V gene lookup returns CDR1 SGHTA and CDR2 FQGNSA. The CDR3 coding sequence is TGTGCCAGCAGCTCCTTGGGCCCGGAAGATACGCAGTATTTT. It is translated as CASSSLGPEDTQYF.

The rearrangement joins TRBV20-1 to TRBJ2-3, with 7 bases aligning to TRBD1. Germline V CDR1 and CDR2: DFQATT, SNEGSKA (reference sequence). The CDR3 runs to 13 residues. The V gene end was trimmed by 4 bases and the J gene end by 1 base; junction bases not matched to a gene: 2. The CDR3 region is CSATGGGTDTQYF. The CDR3 DNA reads TGCAGTGCTACAGGGGGAGGCACAGATACGCAGTATTTT.

This clonotype was detected only a few times. This chain connects TRBV27 to TRBJ2-7; perhaps TRBD2 as D (5 bases). V lost 7 bases to trimming and J lost 1 base, with 14 bases between them. The CDR3 length is 14 residues. Germline CDR1 and CDR2: MNHEY and SMNVEV (reference sequence). CDR3 in DNA: TGTGCCAGCAAGTGGGTCGGGATTTCCTACGAGCAGTACTTC. Its translation: CASKWVGISYEQYF.

The genes are TRBV12-3 or TRBV12-4 and TRBJ2-1; a possible D gene is TRBD1 (6 bases). CDR3 length: 13 residues. V lost 5 bases to trimming and J lost 9 bases, with 14 bases between them. CDR3 loop: CASSLNRETEQFF. The CDR3 region has the DNA TGTGCCAGCAGTCTAAACAGGGAAACTGAGCAGTTCTTC.

J is TRBJ2-1 and V is TRBV20-1; TRBD2 agrees at 14 bases. J gave up 9 bases and V 5 bases, and 15 bases lay outside the gene matches. The CDR3 extends over 17 amino acids. CDR1 DFQATT and CDR2 SNEGSKA come from the germline V gene (reference sequence). CDR3 in DNA: TGCAGTGCTGGGACTAGCGGGAGAAGTTTACACGGATCTGAGCAGTTCTTC. It yields the protein CSAGTSGRSLHGSEQFF.

The sample holds a few counts of this clonotype. The chain carries TRBV6-6 and TRBJ2-7; 7 bases map to TRBD1. This CDR3 has 12 residues. The V and J ends lost 8 bases and 2 bases, in that order; junction bases with no gene match: 3. CDR1 and CDR2 from the germline V gene are MNHNY and SVGAGI (reference sequence). CDR3 in DNA: TGTGCCAGCGGGACAGCTACCTACGAGCAGTACTTC. This gives the protein CASGTATYEQYF.

The chain has TRBV5-1 and TRBJ1-6; TRBD1 might be the D (6 bases). V lost 0 bases and J 8 bases, leaving 15 bases between the germline ends. This CDR3 contains 16 residues. CDR1 is SGHRS, CDR2 YFSETQ, per germline. CDR3 in amino acids: CASSLGLGGVDSPLHF. Written as DNA, the CDR3 is TGCGCCAGCAGCTTGGGCCTAGGGGGGGTCGATTCACCCCTCCACTTT.

V is TRBV11-2 and J is TRBJ2-4; 10 nucleotides match TRBD2. The DNA end favors TRBJ2-7, so the J call may be wrong. The CDR3 consists of 21 residues. Germline V gene sequence: CDR1 SGHAT, CDR2 FQNNGV. The CDR3 protein is CASSPFWGAGSGGYRVYEQYF. CDR3 DNA sequence: TGTGCCAGCAGCCCTTTTTGGGGGGCGGGTAGCGGGGGGTACAGAGTATACGAGCAGTACTTC.

The V and J genes are TRBV20-1 and TRBJ1-3; maybe TRBD1 (6 bases). Germline V CDR1 and CDR2: DFQATT, SNEGSKA (reference sequence). This CDR3 contains 14 residues. Trimming took 3 bases from V and 1 from J, leaving 10 bases between them. The CDR3 reads CSASTGPSGNTIYF. DNA of the CDR3: TGCAGTGCTAGCACAGGGCCTTCTGGAAACACCATATATTTT.

The rearrangement uses TRBV7-9 and TRBJ2-4; possible D gene TRBD1, 6 bases. Germline V CDR1 and CDR2: SEHNR, FQNEAQ (reference sequence). The CDR3 is made up of 14 amino acids. V lost 2 bases and J lost 7, with 12 bases in between. The CDR3 spells CASSLWQGHNIQYF. The CDR3 nucleotides read TGTGCCAGCAGCTTATGGCAGGGGCATAACATTCAGTACTTC.

This clonotype has only a few counts. The J gene is TRBJ1-2, the V gene TRBV27, with TRBD1 matching 8 bases. Germline V CDR1 and CDR2: MNHEY, SMNVEV (reference sequence). J lost 6 bases, V lost 4 bases, and 10 bases had no gene match. This CDR3 has 15 residues. CDR3 sequence: CASSSGGQGWHGYTF. The CDR3 coding sequence is TGTGCCAGCAGTTCCGGCGGACAGGGTTGGCATGGCTACACCTTC.

The rearrangement uses TRBV20-1 and TRBJ2-7; D gene uncertain. Germline loops: CDR1 DFQATT, CDR2 SNEGSKA (reference sequence). CDR3 length: 13 residues. The V end was cut by 7 bases, the J end by 1 base, with 14 bases between. The CDR3 is CSGGRYGSYEQYF. DNA of the CDR3: TGCAGTGGGGGTAGATATGGTTCCTACGAGCAGTACTTC.

The rearrangement uses TRBV4-1 and TRBJ1-1; 9 bases fit TRBD1. The CDR3 spans 18 residues. CDR1 MGHRA and CDR2 YSYEKL come from the germline V gene. Germline trimming cut 3 bases from V and 1 base from J; bases unmatched to any gene: 12. The CDR3 region has the DNA TGCGCCAGCAGCCAGGGAAGGCTAGCGGGACAGGGGAACACTGAAGCTTTCTTT. Encoded protein: CASSQGRLAGQGNTEAFF.

This clonotype has just one count. The chain is built from TRBV10-3 and TRBJ2-1, with 9 bases that match TRBD2. From germline, CDR1 is ENHRY and CDR2 SYGVKD. Trimming removed 5 bases from V and 8 bases from J; junction bases left unmatched: 10. This CDR3 contains 15 residues. CDR3 in DNA: TGTGCCATCAGTACTTTCGCTAGCGGGGCCGATGAGCAGTTCTTC. Its translation is CAISTFASGADEQFF.